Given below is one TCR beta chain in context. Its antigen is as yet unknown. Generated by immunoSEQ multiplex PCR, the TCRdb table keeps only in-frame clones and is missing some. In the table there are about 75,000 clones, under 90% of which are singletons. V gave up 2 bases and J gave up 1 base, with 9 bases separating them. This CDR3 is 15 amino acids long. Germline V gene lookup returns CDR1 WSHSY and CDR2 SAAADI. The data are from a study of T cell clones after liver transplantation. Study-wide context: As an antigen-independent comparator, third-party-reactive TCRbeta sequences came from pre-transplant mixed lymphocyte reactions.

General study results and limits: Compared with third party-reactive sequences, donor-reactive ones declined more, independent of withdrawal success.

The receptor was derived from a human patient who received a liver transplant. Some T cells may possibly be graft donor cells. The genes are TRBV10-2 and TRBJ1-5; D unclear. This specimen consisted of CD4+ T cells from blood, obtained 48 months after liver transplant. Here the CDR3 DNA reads TGCGCCAGCAGTGAGGGTGGGAGAAGCAATCAGCCCCAGCATTTT. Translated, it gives CASSEGGRSNQPQHF.